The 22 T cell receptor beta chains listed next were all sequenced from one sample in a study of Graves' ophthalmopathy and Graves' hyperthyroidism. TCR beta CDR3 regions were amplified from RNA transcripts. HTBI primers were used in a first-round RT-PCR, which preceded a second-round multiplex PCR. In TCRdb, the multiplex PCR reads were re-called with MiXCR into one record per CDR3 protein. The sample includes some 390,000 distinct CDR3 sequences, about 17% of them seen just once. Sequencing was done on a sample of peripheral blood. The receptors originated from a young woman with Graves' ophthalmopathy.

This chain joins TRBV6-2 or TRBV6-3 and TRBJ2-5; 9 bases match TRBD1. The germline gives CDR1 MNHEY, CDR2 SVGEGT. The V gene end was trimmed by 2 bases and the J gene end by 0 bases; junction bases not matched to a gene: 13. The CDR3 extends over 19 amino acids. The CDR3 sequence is CASSYSPGTGKRYQETQYF. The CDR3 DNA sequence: TGTGCCAGCAGTTACAGTCCCGGGACAGGGAAGAGGTACCAAGAGACCCAGTACTTC.

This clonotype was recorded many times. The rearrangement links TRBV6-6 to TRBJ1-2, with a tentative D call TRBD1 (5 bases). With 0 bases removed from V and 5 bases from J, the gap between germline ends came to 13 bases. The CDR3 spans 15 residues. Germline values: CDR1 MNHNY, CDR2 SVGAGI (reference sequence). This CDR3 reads CASSYSEGPKYGYTF. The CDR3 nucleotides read TGTGCCAGCAGTTACTCGGAGGGGCCGAAATATGGCTACACCTTC.

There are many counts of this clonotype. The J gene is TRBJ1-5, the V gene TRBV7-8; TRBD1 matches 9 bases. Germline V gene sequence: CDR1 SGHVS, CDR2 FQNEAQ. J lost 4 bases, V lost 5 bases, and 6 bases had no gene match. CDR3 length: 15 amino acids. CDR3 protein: CASSPGTGRNQPQHF. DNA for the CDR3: TGTGCCAGCAGCCCCGGGACAGGGCGGAATCAGCCCCAGCATTTT.

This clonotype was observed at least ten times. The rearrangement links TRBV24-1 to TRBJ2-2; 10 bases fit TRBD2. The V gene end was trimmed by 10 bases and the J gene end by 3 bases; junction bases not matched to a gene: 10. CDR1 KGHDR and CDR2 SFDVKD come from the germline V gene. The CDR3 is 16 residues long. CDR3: CATLGSGGSDTGELFF. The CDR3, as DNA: TGTGCCACTTTGGGTAGCGGGGGGTCGGACACCGGGGAGCTGTTTTTT.

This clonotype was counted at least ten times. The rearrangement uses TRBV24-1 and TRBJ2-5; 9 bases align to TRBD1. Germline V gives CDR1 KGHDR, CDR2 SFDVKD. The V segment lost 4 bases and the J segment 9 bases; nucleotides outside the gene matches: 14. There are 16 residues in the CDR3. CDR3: CATSETGTGRPSAQYF. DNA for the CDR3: TGTGCCACCAGTGAAACCGGGACAGGGCGACCGTCGGCCCAGTACTTC.

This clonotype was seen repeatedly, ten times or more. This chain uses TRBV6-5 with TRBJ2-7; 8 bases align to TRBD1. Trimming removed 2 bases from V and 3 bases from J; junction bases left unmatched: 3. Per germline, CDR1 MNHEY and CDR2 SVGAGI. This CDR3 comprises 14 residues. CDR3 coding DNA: TGTGCCAGCAGTTACAAGGACAGGGACTACGAGCAGTACTTC. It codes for CASSYKDRDYEQYF.

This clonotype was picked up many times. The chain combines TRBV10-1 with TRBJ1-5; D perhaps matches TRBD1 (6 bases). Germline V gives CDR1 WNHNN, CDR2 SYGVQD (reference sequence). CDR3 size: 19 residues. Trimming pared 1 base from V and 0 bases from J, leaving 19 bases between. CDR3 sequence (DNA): TGCGCCAGCAGTGAGTTTGGCAGGGGCTGGGTAGATAGCAATCAGCCCCAGCATTTT. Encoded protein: CASSEFGRGWVDSNQPQHF.

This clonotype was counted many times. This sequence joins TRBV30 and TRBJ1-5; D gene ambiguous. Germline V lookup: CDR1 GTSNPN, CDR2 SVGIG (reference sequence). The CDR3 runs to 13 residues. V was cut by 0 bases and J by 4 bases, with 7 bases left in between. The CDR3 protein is CAWSVNRNQPQHF. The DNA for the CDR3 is TGTGCCTGGAGTGTAAATCGGAATCAGCCCCAGCATTTT. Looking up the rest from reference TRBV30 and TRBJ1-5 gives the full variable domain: SQTIHQWPATLVQPVGSPLSLECTVEGTSNPNLYWYRQAAGRGLQLLFYSVGIGQISSEVPQNLSASRPQDRQFILSSKKLLLSDSGFYLCAWSVNRNQPQHFGDGTRLSIL.

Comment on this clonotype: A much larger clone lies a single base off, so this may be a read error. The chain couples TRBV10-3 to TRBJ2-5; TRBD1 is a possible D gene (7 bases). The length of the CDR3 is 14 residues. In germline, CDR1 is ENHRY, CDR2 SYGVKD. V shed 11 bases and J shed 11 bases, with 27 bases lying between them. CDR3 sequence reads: CASRRDSSYNEQYF. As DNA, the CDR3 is TGTGCCTCCAGGCGGGACAGCTCCTACAATGAGCAGTACTTC.

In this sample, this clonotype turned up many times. CDR3 in amino acids: CATSRLAKNIQYF. In nucleotides, the CDR3 is TGTGCCACCAGCCGACTAGCCAAAAACATTCAGTACTTC. The chain recombines TRBV15 with TRBJ2-4; no reliable D call. Germline V gene lookup returns CDR1 LNHNV and CDR2 YYDKDF (reference sequence). The CDR3 runs to 13 residues. V was shortened by 5 bases and J by 0 bases, with 5 bases between the two germline ends.

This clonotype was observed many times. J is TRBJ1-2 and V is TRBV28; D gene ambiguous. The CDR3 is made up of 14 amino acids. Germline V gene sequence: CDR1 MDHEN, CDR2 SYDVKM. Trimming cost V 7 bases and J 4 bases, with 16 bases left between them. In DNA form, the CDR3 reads TGTGCCAGCACCCCCGGGAGGGAACTCTATGGCTACACCTTC. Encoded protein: CASTPGRELYGYTF.

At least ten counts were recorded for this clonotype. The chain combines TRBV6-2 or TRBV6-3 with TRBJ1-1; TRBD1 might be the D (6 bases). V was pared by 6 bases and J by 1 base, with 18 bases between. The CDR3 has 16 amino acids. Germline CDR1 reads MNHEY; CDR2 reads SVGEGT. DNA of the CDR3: TGTGCCAGCAGCACTGGCGTCGGGACACCGAACACTGAAGCTTTCTTT. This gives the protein CASSTGVGTPNTEAFF.

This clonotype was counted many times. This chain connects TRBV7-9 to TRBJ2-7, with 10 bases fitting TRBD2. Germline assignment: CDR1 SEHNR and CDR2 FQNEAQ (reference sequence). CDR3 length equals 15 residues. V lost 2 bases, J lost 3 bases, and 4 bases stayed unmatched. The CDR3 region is CASSLLSGGIYEQYF. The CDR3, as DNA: TGTGCCAGCAGCTTACTTAGCGGGGGGATCTACGAGCAGTACTTC.

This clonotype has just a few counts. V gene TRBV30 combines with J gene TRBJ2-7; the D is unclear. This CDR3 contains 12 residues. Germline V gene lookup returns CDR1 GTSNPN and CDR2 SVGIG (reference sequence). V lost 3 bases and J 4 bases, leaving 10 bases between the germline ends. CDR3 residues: CAWSDTGYEQYF. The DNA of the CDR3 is TGTGCCTGGAGCGACACTGGATACGAGCAGTACTTC.

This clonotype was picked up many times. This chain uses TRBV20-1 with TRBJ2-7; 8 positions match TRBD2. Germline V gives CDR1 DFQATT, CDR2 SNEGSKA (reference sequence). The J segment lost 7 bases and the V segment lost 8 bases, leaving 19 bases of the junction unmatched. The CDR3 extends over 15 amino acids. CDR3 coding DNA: TGCAGTTCCTCCCGGTGGAGGGCCGGGGGGGGAGAGCAGTACTTC. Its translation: CSSSRWRAGGGEQYF.

In DNA form, the CDR3 reads TGCAGTGCTAGAGATGGGGGGACCGACCAGCCCCAGCATTTT. Its protein is CSARDGGTDQPQHF. The chain uses TRBV20-1 and TRBJ1-5; a possible D gene is TRBD1 (5 bases). Trimming stripped 0 bases from V and 7 bases from J, with 13 bases between. Germline V gene lookup returns CDR1 DFQATT and CDR2 SNEGSKA (reference sequence). The CDR3 length is 14 residues.

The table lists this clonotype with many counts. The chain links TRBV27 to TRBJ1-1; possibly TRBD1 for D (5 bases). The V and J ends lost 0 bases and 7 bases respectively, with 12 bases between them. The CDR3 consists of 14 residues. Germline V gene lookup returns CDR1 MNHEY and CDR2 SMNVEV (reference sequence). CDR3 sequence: CASSLSRGAFEAFF. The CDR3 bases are TGTGCCAGCAGTTTATCGAGGGGCGCATTTGAAGCTTTCTTT.

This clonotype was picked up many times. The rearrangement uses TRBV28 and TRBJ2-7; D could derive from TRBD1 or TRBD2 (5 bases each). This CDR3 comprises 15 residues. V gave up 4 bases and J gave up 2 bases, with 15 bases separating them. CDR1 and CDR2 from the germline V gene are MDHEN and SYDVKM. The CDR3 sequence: CASSSPGTVPYEQYF. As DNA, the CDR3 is TGTGCCAGCAGTTCCCCCGGGACCGTACCCTACGAGCAGTACTTC.

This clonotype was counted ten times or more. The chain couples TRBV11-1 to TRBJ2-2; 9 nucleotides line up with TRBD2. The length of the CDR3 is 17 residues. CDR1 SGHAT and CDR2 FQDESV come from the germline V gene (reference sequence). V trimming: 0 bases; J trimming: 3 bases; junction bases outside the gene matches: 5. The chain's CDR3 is CASSLASSGAHTGELFF. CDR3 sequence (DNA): TGTGCCAGCAGCTTAGCATCTAGCGGGGCCCACACCGGGGAGCTGTTTTTT.

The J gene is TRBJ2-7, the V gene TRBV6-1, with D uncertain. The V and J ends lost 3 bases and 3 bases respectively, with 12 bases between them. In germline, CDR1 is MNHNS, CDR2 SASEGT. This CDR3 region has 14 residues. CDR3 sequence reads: CASSDTVSLYEQYF. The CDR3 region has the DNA TGTGCCAGCAGTGATACCGTCTCCCTCTACGAGCAGTACTTC.

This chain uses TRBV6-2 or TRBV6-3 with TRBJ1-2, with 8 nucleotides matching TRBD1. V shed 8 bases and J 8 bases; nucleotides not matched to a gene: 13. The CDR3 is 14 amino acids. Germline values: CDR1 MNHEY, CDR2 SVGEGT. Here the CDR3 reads CASSSQRQGKGYTF. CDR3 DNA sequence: TGTGCCAGCTCCTCGCAAAGACAGGGGAAAGGCTACACCTTC.

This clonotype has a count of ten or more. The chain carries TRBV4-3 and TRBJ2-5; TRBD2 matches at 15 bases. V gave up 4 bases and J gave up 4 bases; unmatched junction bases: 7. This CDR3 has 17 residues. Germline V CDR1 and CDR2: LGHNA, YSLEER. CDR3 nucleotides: TGCGCCAGCAGCCCGGCCGGGACTAGCGGGAGGATAGAGACCCAGTACTTC. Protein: CASSPAGTSGRIETQYF.